The sequence of this T cell receptor (beta chain) was determined in a study of T cell repertoires in cytomegalovirus infection (dated by TCRdb to between 2017 and 2020). A note on the overall study: The peptide stimulations were aimed at well-studied HLA-B-restricted epitopes as well as recently identified HLA-C-restricted CMV epitopes, whose presentation resists viral immunomodulation. Because public TCR beta signatures pointed to carriage of CMV infection together with the matching HLA type, the HLA type of each donor mattered for the analysis. On the study overall, not on this receptor specifically: The ex vivo response was dominated by HLA-C-restricted CMV-specific TCR beta clonotypes, and the single most frequent clonotype in two of eight donors was supplied by these HLA-C-restricted clonotypes. In both this cohort and an independent roughly 400-donor cohort, the cumulative frequency of public TCR beta family members distinguished carriers of CMV infection plus the relevant HLA type.

Regarding this clonotype: No antigen is known for it. The junction differs from germline at one of its ends, possibly a read error.

TCRdb records Illumina HiSeq 1500 as the sequencer. TCRdb itself trimmed the public reads at Q25 with fastp, ran MiXCR and retained productive beta chains. Entries that share a CDR3 protein sequence are merged under the most common genes and DNA. This sample comprises approximately 1,000,000 distinct CDR3 sequences, approximately 33% of them detected only once. The ten largest clones take up around an eighth of the sample. The meaning of the sample's treatment or condition label: in vitro stimulation with specific CMV peptide epitopes to enrich CMV-specific T cells. In the germline V gene, CDR1 corresponds to MNHEY and CDR2 to SVGAGI. From the cysteine through the phenylalanine, the CDR3 covers 16 amino acids. Only the CDR3 portion is preserved as DNA: 48 bases, with reading frame beginning at the first base.

Here the sequenced sample was cultured CD8+ T cells from PBMCs, taken from culture after CMV antigen stimulation. The rearrangement joined TRBV6-5 to TRBJ2-3, with the D gene tentatively TRBD1 or TRBD2, based on 5 matching bases in each. The clonotype was recovered from a human donor in good health (CMV status not recorded). Some clones in this sample may be carry-over from other donors' samples. The nucleotides read TGTGTCAGCAGCCCCACCCTAGGGGAGAGCACAGATACGCAGTATTTT. Translated, it reads CVSSPTLGESTDTQYF.